This T cell receptor (beta chain) was retrieved from a study of cytomegalovirus exposure and HLA in healthy donors. Findings and limits, study-wide: A later analysis found TCR association rates differed by HLA locus, highest for DRB1 and lowest for HLA-C. There were over 150 TCR beta chains listed as cytomegalovirus-associated.

Of note for this clone: Its antigen is unidentified.

With 0 bases clipped from V and 6 bases from J, the junction kept 10 bases outside the gene matches. There are 16 residues in the CDR3. The germline CDR1 and CDR2 sequences are LNHNV and YYDKDF (reference sequence). The PCR contained 60 Vbeta and 13 Jbeta primers. Assay: immunoSEQ multiplex PCR; the TCRdb copy retains only in-frame clones and omits some. The sample includes roughly 180,000 clones, just under 80% of them seen just once. The sample taken for sequencing was PBMCs. The TCR originated in a man aged 30 to 45 in good health and CMV-seronegative. This chain links TRBV15 with TRBJ2-7; 8 bases align to TRBD1. The CDR3 here is CATSRDGKTGEGEQYF. CDR3 DNA: TGTGCCACCAGCAGAGATGGTAAGACAGGGGAAGGCGAGCAGTACTTC.